Listed below are T cell receptor beta chains from one sample, sequenced in a study of T cell responses to AZD1222 COVID-19 vaccine. Produced via immunoSEQ multiplex PCR; TCRdb's table is partial and in-frame only. The sample lists 98,000 or so clones, approximately 88% occurring once. Sequencing used peripheral blood, obtained on day 0 of AZD1222 vaccination. The receptors here all came from an adult in good health. Both conserved end residues are part of each CDR3.

cdr3_aa j_call v_call
CASSPVGSGRRDTEAFF TRBJ1-1 TRBV5-5
CASSQWGGFYTEAFF TRBJ1-1 TRBV27
CASRHPGTRTGELFF TRBJ2-2 TRBV7-2
CASSSPGTGKGYEQYF TRBJ2-7 TRBV5-5
CASSQELWGLKPNTQYF TRBJ2-3 TRBV14
CASSLIQGQGVHEQYF TRBJ2-7 TRBV18
CSVELHSYGYTF TRBJ1-2 TRBV29-1
CASSLGAGGSNSPLHF TRBJ1-6 TRBV7-8
CASSQDLRGDLVETQYF TRBJ2-5 TRBV3-1/TRBV3-2
CAGQKGVYGYTF TRBJ1-2 TRBV2
CASSGSGTNTEAFF TRBJ1-1 TRBV2
CASSGQGIHSGANVLTF TRBJ2-6 TRBV6-2/TRBV6-3
CASSSRQGRTDTQYF TRBJ2-3 TRBV5-4
CASSQVHSNQPQHF TRBJ1-5 TRBV3-1/TRBV3-2
CASSQGRAKTGGYEQYF TRBJ2-7 TRBV4-1
CASSLDGAALGEKLFF TRBJ1-4 TRBV28
CASSLLFRGSIFNSPLHF TRBJ1-6 TRBV5-5
CASSPPGKGPGTGELFF TRBJ2-2 TRBV18
CASSFSQALSYGYTF TRBJ1-2 TRBV19
CASSVGGTVNYGYTF TRBJ1-2 TRBV9
CASSIQAAAKNIQYF TRBJ2-4 TRBV19
CASSDMYAKTAIGNTIYF TRBJ1-3 TRBV2
CASSLRGGGAGANEQFF TRBJ2-1 TRBV27
CASRGTGLDGYTF TRBJ1-2 TRBV2
CASTPIYTGELFF TRBJ2-2 TRBV12-3/TRBV12-4
CASSPSSGTGEEYF TRBJ2-7 TRBV7-2
CASSQPPNRGPNTEAFF TRBJ1-1 TRBV7-9
CASSTGQSNEQFF TRBJ2-1 TRBV28
CASSLGGSYNEQFF TRBJ2-1 TRBV7-9
CASSQGGGGLYEQYF TRBJ2-7 TRBV3-1/TRBV3-2
CASSLEGGGFKSSYEQYF TRBJ2-7 TRBV11-2
CASRISGIRGETQYF TRBJ2-5 TRBV2
CASSPRPDLLVTGELFF TRBJ2-2 TRBV7-2
CASSDTGAADTQYF TRBJ2-3 TRBV6-4
CATRSGVNTEAFF TRBJ1-1 TRBV24-1
CASERGQGRNNEQFF TRBJ2-1 TRBV2
CASSGGTGNQPQHF TRBJ1-5 TRBV9
CASSQGLLNTGELFF TRBJ2-2 TRBV14
CASSEGTLAGRQETQYF TRBJ2-5 TRBV6-1
CASSVRGSATNEKLFF TRBJ1-4 TRBV2
CSVAVGSKEQETQYF TRBJ2-5 TRBV29-1
CASSTQNYEQYF TRBJ2-7 TRBV19
CASSQGTARMNTEAFF TRBJ1-1 TRBV4-1
CSGNTGGGETQYF TRBJ2-5 TRBV29-1
CASRPTGATDTQYF TRBJ2-3 TRBV5-1
CASSYTSSGPNEQYF TRBJ2-7 TRBV6-2/TRBV6-3
CASRIGQGGNEQFF TRBJ2-1 TRBV6-5
CASSSSGTGAHYEQFF TRBJ2-1 TRBV6-2/TRBV6-3
CASARRANEQFF TRBJ2-1 TRBV4-1
CASGRDLGMNTEAFF TRBJ1-1 TRBV12-5
CASSRTRQGIGGNTEAFF TRBJ1-1 TRBV7-9
CASSPPERDGSEQYF TRBJ2-7 TRBV7-9
CASSPLPGQSNTEAFF TRBJ1-1 TRBV18
CATSRGATGYSNQPQHF TRBJ1-5 TRBV15